The subject of this entry is one T cell receptor beta chain. Its antigen remains unknown. The data were taken from a study of shared clonotypes between healthy human individuals. General study points: Enrolling few donors narrowed the genetic and exposure-history diversity that was represented. Unshared clonotypes carried lower generation probabilities than those common to all four donors.

Naivety among CD8 cells was defined by CD45RO negativity and positive CCR7 selection, thereby excluding terminally differentiated effector memory CD45RA+ cells. Donors comprised healthy HIV-negative adults lacking recent acute infections or vaccinations. In replicate PCRs of sorted subsets, 150 to 200 ng DNA, roughly 31,000 T cell genomes, was used. Clones were read by immunoSEQ multiplex PCR, and TCRdb kept only the in-frame ones, dropping some. In the table there are approximately 2,000,000 clones, about 93% of which are singletons. V lost 4 bases, J lost 4 bases, and 7 bases stayed unmatched. The V gene's germline CDR1 is SQVTM and CDR2 ANQGSEA. This CDR3 region has 14 residues.

The specimen was naive CD8+ T cells from PBMCs. The origin of this receptor is a man aged 18 to 29 in good health. Some clones in this sample may be carry-over from other donors' samples. The rearrangement joins TRBV29-1 to TRBJ2-1, with 7 bases lining up with TRBD2. CDR3 in DNA: TGCAGCGTTGGGGGGGGATGGGCGTACAATGAGCAGTTCTTC. Translation: CSVGGGWAYNEQFF.